This T cell receptor beta chain was sequenced for a study of OX40 agonist ivuxolimab in advanced cancers. Study background: Hepatocellular carcinoma, melanoma, renal cell or head and neck cancer affected the dose-escalation patients. Prior checkpoint blockade (anti-PD-1, anti-PD-L1 or anti-CTLA-4) was permitted; over 30% had it. Study-level findings and limits: Expansion of clones was among the lowest in partial responders at 0.1-3.0 mg/kg.

The CDR3 sequence is 16 residues long. Germline CDR1 and CDR2: SGHDN and FVKESK. The ends were cut back, 0 bases at V and 3 bases at J, with 14 bases in the middle. Note on this clone: What it binds is not known.

Assay: immunoSEQ multiplex PCR; the TCRdb copy retains only in-frame clones and omits some. Of 59,000 or so clones in the sample, approximately 86% were seen once. V gene TRBV14 combines with J gene TRBJ1-1; D is ambiguous. This clonotype was sampled from an adult with an advanced solid tumor such as melanoma, head and neck, liver or kidney cancer. The sample in question was CD4+ or CD8+ T cells sorted from blood, obtained in a trial of the OX40 agonist ivuxolimab. CDR3 sequence: CASSQDGRGRYTEAFF. In nucleotides, the CDR3 is TGTGCCAGCAGCCAAGACGGAAGAGGGAGGTACACTGAAGCTTTCTTT. Full variable domain (outside the CDR3, taken from reference TRBV14 and TRBJ1-1): EAGVTQFPSHSVIEKGQTVTLRCDPISGHDNLYWYRRVMGKEIKFLLHFVKESKQDESGMPNNRFLAERTGGTYSTLKVQPAELEDSGVYFCASSQDGRGRYTEAFFGQGTRLTVV.